This T cell receptor (beta chain) emerged from a study of cytomegalovirus exposure and HLA in healthy donors. In the PCR, 60 Vbeta and 13 Jbeta primers were used. Measured with immunoSEQ multiplex PCR; TCRdb has only the in-frame clones, and not every one. Among 150,000 to 200,000 clones listed, 84% were seen once. This CDR3 spans 15 amino acids. V was clipped by 4 bases and J by 6 bases; unmatched bases: 9. Germline CDR1 and CDR2: SNHLY and FYNNEI. The chain recombines TRBV2 with TRBJ2-7, with 10 bases matching TRBD1. Sequencing input: PBMCs. The sequence was collected from a girl aged 5-17 years in good health and CMV-seropositive. The CDR3 bases are TGTGCCAGCAGTGGGATCGGGACAGGGGTGGGCGAGCAGTACTTC. This sequence encodes CASSGIGTGVGEQYF.